The entry below gives a single T cell receptor beta chain sequence along with its context. Sequencing was performed with immunoSEQ multiplex PCR; in TCRdb, only in-frame clones are kept and a portion is missing. Seen here are 2 million or so clones, roughly 95% observed once, and the top ten hold 0.1% to 0.15%. The CDR3 runs 14 residues. The ends were cut back, 8 bases at V and 5 bases at J, with 18 bases in the middle. The germline gives CDR1 SNHLY, CDR2 FYNNEI. The data originate from a study of shared clonotypes between healthy human individuals. V gene TRBV2 combines with J gene TRBJ2-5; D possibly corresponds to TRBD2 (5 bases). Sequencing used naive CD4+ T cells sorted from blood. Regarding subset: CD45RA+ positively selected. The TCR comes from a man aged 18 to 30 in good health. The CDR3 spells CASSRLRVKETQYF. Written as DNA, the CDR3 is TGTGCCAGCTCCAGGTTGCGGGTGAAGGAGACCCAGTACTTC.